The 18 T cell receptor beta chains below come from one sample, sequenced in a study of control samples from healthy donors and cancer patients (dated by TCRdb to 2020 to 2022). The library came from the immunoSEQ multiplex PCR assay. Imported from immuneACCESS, the table was reduced by TCRdb to in-frame sequences with V and J called. These copies leave out some clones; in studies compared against another copy, an unresolved V gene accounts for under half, and the cause of the remainder is not known. The table for this sample lists around 90,000 clones; around nine tenths of them were counted only once. Roughly 21% of the sample belongs to the ten largest clones. The source material was blood. These receptor sequences come from a man younger than 40 in good health.

This clone was picked up one time. The genes are TRBV21-1 and TRBJ1-1; TRBD1, the D gene given by the table, was not confirmed from the DNA. TRBV21-1 is designated a pseudogene. The CDR3 length is 10 residues. Here the CDR3 reads CASRTSWAFF. The CDR3 DNA sequence: TGTGCCAGCCGAACCAGTTGGGCTTTCTTT.

This clone is a singleton in its sample. The V gene is TRBV5-4, the J gene TRBJ2-3; D not resolved. This CDR3 comprises 14 residues. Between the trimmed V and J ends, which lost 1 base and 3 bases, there was a span of 9 bases. Germline CDR1 is SGHNT and CDR2 is YYREEE (reference sequence). The CDR3 is CASSLKVGTDTQYF. In nucleotides, the CDR3 is TGTGCCAGCAGCTTGAAGGTGGGGACAGATACGCAGTATTTT.

The chain combines TRBV11-2 with TRBJ1-3, with 7 bases matching TRBD1. The CDR3 is 14 amino acids. Germline CDR1 reads SGHAT; CDR2 reads FQNNGV. Unmatched junction bases numbered 8, after V lost 10 bases and J lost 2 bases. In DNA, the CDR3 is TGTGCCACCAGACAGGGTGGGGCTGGAAACACCATATATTTT. It translates to CATRQGGAGNTIYF.

The V and J genes are TRBV2 and TRBJ2-5; tentatively, D is TRBD1 or TRBD2 (5 bases each). Between the trimmed V and J ends, which lost 1 base and 5 bases, there was a span of 8 bases. Per germline, CDR1 SNHLY and CDR2 FYNNEI. This CDR3 spans 13 amino acids. In nucleotides, the CDR3 is TGTGCCAGCAGTGAAGGGGGACGGGAGACCCAGTACTTC. It encodes CASSEGGRETQYF.

The chain joins TRBV19 to TRBJ1-5; D perhaps matches TRBD1 (6 bases). CDR3 length: 16 amino acids. V was cut by 6 bases and J by 0 bases, with 15 bases left in between. Germline V gene data show CDR1 as LNHDA and CDR2 as SQIVND (reference sequence). The CDR3 DNA is TGTGCCAGTAGCTGGGAGGGACACCATAGCAATCAGCCCCAGCATTTT. As protein: CASSWEGHHSNQPQHF.

The chain joins TRBV5-1 to TRBJ2-2, with a tentative D call TRBD1 (6 bases). Trimming took 4 bases from V and 4 from J, leaving 11 bases between them. Germline-derived CDR1 and CDR2 are SGHRS and YFSETQ. The CDR3 extends over 14 amino acids. DNA for the CDR3: TGCGCCAGCAGCCCCCGGACAGTCACCGGGGAGCTGTTTTTT. Translating it yields CASSPRTVTGELFF.

The chain couples TRBV21-1 to TRBJ2-5; the table gives TRBD1 as D, unverified against the DNA. TRBV21-1 is labeled a pseudogene. CDR3 length equals 17 residues. The CDR3 is CASSKAKSRQTQETQYF. In DNA form, the CDR3 reads TGTGCCAGCAGCAAAGCGAAAAGTAGACAGACACAAGAGACCCAGTACTTC.

The V gene is TRBV6-5, the J gene TRBJ1-5; 7 bases agree with TRBD1. This CDR3 contains 14 residues. Trimming cost V 10 bases and J 4 bases; bases outside gene matches: 10. Germline loops: CDR1 MNHEY, CDR2 SVGAGI. CDR3 bases: TGTGCCACTTCCACAGGGGTCCGGAATCAGCCCCAGCATTTT. Its translation is CATSTGVRNQPQHF.

This rearrangement joins TRBV27 to TRBJ2-5; 7 positions match TRBD1. Germline trimming cut 5 bases from V and 4 bases from J; bases unmatched to any gene: 13. Per germline, CDR1 MNHEY and CDR2 SMNVEV (reference sequence). The CDR3 contains 16 residues. CDR3 loop: CASSPWDSWGGETQYF. In DNA form, the CDR3 reads TGTGCCAGCAGTCCGTGGGACAGCTGGGGCGGAGAGACCCAGTACTTC.

The chain has TRBV14 and TRBJ2-1; D possibly uses TRBD1 or TRBD2 (6 bases each). The CDR3 is made up of 16 amino acids. From germline, CDR1 is SGHDN and CDR2 FVKESK. V was pared by 1 base and J by 7 bases, with 17 bases between. The CDR3 DNA follows: TGTGCCAGCAGCCAAGTCGGGGGCCCGTTCAGGAATGAGCAGTTCTTC. Residues: CASSQVGGPFRNEQFF.

The CDR3 here is CASSPGLAGGPGGELFF. CDR3 DNA: TGTGCCAGCAGCCCGGGACTAGCGGGGGGGCCCGGCGGGGAGCTGTTTTTT. This chain uses TRBV11-3 with TRBJ2-2; 16 bases map to TRBD2. The CDR3 runs 17 residues. The V gene's germline CDR1 is SGHNT and CDR2 YENEEA. Trimming at V came to 5 bases and at J to 7 bases, leaving 7 bases not matched to a gene. The variable domain in full, with the rest retrieved from reference TRBV11-3 and TRBJ2-2, is EAGVVQSPRYKIIEKKQPVAFWCNPISGHNTLYWYLQNLGQGPELLIRYENEEAVDDSQLPKDRFSAERLKGVDSTLKIQPAELGDSAVYLCASSPGLAGGPGGELFFGEGSRLTVL.

With respect to this clone: Because the CDR3's place on the DNA is in doubt, the DNA is left out and the CDR3 is given as listed by TCRdb. The V call is TRBV6-5, the J call TRBJ1-1. Germline CDR1 is MNHEY and CDR2 is SVGAGI. From its first to its last residue, the CDR3 has 16 amino acids. The chain's CDR3 is CASSSSSLLTGTEAFF.

CDR3 in amino acids: CAWRRTAYEQYF. CDR3 nucleotides: TGTGCCTGGAGAAGGACGGCTTACGAGCAGTACTTC. The chain recombines TRBV30 with TRBJ2-7; no clear D gene. Germline CDR1 GTSNPN, CDR2 SVGIG (reference sequence). With 3 bases removed from V and 4 bases from J, the gap between germline ends came to 10 bases. The CDR3 spans 12 residues.

The chain is built from TRBV5-4 and TRBJ1-1; the D gene is possibly TRBD1 (5 bases). This CDR3 region has 15 residues. With 3 bases removed from V and 5 bases from J, the gap between germline ends came to 17 bases. CDR1 and CDR2 (germline): SGHNT, YYREEE (reference sequence). The CDR3 protein is CASSSSRGGRTEAFF. The CDR3 coding sequence is TGTGCCAGCAGCTCCTCCCGGGGGGGAAGGACTGAAGCTTTCTTT.

The V gene is TRBV5-1, the J gene TRBJ2-2; 12 bases match TRBD2. The CDR3 is 17 residues long. The germline V gene has CDR1 SGHRS and CDR2 YFSETQ. J was trimmed by 5 bases and V by 0 bases; bases with no gene match: 5. CDR3 sequence reads: CASSLASGGAGTGELFF. The CDR3 DNA is TGCGCCAGCAGCTTGGCTAGCGGGGGGGCCGGGACCGGGGAGCTGTTTTTT.

The chain has TRBV24-1 and TRBJ2-1; D possibly corresponds to TRBD1 (6 bases). V was shortened by 0 bases and J by 2 bases, with 10 bases between the two germline ends. Germline values: CDR1 KGHDR, CDR2 SFDVKD. This CDR3 region has 16 residues. The DNA of the CDR3 is TGTGCCACCAGTGATTTGGCAGGGGTAGCCTACAATGAGCAGTTCTTC. This sequence encodes CATSDLAGVAYNEQFF.

This clone was counted once. The chain recombines TRBV6-5 with TRBJ1-6; D gene ambiguous. Per the germline V gene, CDR1 is MNHEY and CDR2 is SVGAGI. V shed 6 bases and J shed 7 bases, with 16 bases lying between them. This CDR3 comprises 15 residues. CDR3 in amino acids: CASSYGRQINSPLHF. The CDR3 DNA follows: TGTGCCAGCAGCTACGGCCGGCAAATCAATTCACCCCTCCACTTT.

The chain is built from TRBV10-3 and TRBJ2-1; 7 positions agree with TRBD2. CDR3 size: 16 residues. Losses at the gene ends were 5 bases for V and 5 bases for J; bases not matched to a gene: 12. Germline CDR1 ENHRY, CDR2 SYGVKD. The CDR3 coding sequence is TGTGCCATCAGTCCCGCGACTAGCAAGTTAGACAATGAGCAGTTCTTC. It yields the protein CAISPATSKLDNEQFF.